The source of this T cell receptor (beta chain) is a study of blood T cell repertoires in COVID-19. Study in general: PBMCs, B-cell-depleted T cells, or T cells provided the cDNA or gDNA that made up the material.

In the original analysis: Estimates of nucleated cell counts were drawn from the amplification of reference gene primers. Produced via immunoSEQ multiplex PCR; TCRdb's table is partial and in-frame only. For V, J and clone size, that table is used; D and trimming come from the DNA. The sample shows 440,000 or so clones, 70% to 90% of them seen only once. The source is a woman aged 40 to 50 with COVID-19, enrolled during active disease. The sample was peripheral blood.

CDR3 DNA: TGTGCCAGCAGTGTGTCAGGGGGGACCGGGGAGCTGTTTTTT. Translated: CASSVSGGTGELFF. J is TRBJ2-2 and V is TRBV2; the D gene is possibly TRBD1 (7 bases). V gave up 4 bases and J gave up 5 bases, with 11 bases separating them. CDR3 length: 14 residues. CDR1 SNHLY and CDR2 FYNNEI come from the germline V gene.